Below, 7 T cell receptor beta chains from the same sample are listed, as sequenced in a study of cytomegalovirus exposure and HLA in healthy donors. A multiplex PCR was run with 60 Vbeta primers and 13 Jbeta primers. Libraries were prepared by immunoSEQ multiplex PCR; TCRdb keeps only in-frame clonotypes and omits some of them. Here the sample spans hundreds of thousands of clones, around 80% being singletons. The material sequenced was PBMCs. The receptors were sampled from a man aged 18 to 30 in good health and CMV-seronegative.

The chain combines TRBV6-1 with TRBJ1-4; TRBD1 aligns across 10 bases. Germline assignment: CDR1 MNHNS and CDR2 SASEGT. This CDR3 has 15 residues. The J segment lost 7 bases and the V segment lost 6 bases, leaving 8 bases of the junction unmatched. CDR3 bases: TGTGCCAGCAGGGGGGACAGGGGAAGTGTTGAAAAACTGTTTTTT. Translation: CASRGDRGSVEKLFF.

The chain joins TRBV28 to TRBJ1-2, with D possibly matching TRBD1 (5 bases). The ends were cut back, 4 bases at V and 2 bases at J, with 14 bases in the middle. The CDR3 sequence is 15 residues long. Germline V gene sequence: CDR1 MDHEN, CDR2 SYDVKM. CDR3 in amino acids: CASSSPGFQNYGYTF. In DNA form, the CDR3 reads TGTGCCAGCAGTTCCCCAGGGTTCCAAAACTATGGCTACACCTTC.

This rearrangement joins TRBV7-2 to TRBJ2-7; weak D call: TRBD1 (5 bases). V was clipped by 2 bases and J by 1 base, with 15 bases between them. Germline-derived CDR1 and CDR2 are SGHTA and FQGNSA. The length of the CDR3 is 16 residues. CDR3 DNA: TGTGCCAGCAGCTTAAGGGAAGGGGTACAATCCTACGAGCAGTACTTC. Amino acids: CASSLREGVQSYEQYF.

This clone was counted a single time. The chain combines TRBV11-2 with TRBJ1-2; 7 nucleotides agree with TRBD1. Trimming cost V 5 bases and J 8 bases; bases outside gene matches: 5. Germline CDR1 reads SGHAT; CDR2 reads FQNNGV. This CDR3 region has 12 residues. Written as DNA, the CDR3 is TGTGCCAGCAGCACGACAGGGTTCGGCTACACCTTC. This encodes CASSTTGFGYTF.

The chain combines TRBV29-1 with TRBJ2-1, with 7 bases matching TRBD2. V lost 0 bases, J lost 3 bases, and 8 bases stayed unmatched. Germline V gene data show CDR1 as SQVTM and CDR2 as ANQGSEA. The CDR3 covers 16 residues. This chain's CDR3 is CSVEERLAVYYNEQFF. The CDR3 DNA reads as TGCAGCGTTGAAGAGCGTCTAGCGGTATACTACAATGAGCAGTTCTTC.

The CDR3 loop is CASSPRGFASYEQYF. The CDR3, as DNA: TGTGCCAGCTCACCCAGGGGGTTCGCCTCCTACGAGCAGTACTTC. The rearrangement joins TRBV18 to TRBJ2-7; 7 bases fit TRBD1. Germline V gives CDR1 KGHSH, CDR2 LQKENI. The CDR3 contains 15 residues. The J segment lost 0 bases and the V segment lost 3 bases, leaving 5 bases of the junction unmatched.

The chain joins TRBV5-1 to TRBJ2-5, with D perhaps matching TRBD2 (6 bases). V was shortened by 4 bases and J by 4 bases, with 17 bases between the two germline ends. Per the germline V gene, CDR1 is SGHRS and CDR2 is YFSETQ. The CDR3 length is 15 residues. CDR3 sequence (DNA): TGCGCCAGCAGCCCCCCTCGTGCGGGAAGAGAGACCCAGTACTTC. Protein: CASSPPRAGRETQYF.